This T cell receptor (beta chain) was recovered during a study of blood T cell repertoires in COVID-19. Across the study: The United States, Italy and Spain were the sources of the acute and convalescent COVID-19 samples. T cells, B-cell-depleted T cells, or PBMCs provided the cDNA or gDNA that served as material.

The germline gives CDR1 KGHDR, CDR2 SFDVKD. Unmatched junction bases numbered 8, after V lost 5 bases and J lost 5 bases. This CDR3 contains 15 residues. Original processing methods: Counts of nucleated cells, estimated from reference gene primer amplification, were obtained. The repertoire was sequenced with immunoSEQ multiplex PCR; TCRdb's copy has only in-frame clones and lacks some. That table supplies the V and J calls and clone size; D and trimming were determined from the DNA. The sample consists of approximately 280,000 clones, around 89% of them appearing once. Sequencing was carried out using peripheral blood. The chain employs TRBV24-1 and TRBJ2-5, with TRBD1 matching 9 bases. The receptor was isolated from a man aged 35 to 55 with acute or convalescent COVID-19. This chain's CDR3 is CATSGLGTGLETQYF. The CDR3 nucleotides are TGTGCCACCAGTGGTCTCGGGACAGGGCTTGAGACCCAGTACTTC.